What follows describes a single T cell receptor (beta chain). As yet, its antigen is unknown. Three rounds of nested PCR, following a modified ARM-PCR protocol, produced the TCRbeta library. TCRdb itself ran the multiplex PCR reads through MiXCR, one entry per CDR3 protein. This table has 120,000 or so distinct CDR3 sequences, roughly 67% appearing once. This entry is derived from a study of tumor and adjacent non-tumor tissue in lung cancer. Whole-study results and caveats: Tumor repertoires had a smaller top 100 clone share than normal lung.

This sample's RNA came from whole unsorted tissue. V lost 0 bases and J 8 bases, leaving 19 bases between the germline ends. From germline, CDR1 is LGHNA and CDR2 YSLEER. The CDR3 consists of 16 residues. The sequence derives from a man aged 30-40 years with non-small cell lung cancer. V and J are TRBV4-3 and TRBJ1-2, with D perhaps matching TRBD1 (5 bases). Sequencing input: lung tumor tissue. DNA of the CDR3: TGCGCCAGCAGCCAAGATCCCGCAGGGAATCAACGCGGCTACACCTTC. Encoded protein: CASSQDPAGNQRGYTF.